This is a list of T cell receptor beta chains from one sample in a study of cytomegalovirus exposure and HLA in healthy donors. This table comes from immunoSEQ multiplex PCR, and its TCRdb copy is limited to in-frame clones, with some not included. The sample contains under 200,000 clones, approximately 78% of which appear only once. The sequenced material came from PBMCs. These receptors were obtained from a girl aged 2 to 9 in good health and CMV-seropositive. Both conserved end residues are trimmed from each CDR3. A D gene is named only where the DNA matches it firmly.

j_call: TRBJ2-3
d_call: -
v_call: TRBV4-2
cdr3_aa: ASSQDLRITDTQY

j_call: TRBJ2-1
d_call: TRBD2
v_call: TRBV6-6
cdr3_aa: ASTFKAGEQF

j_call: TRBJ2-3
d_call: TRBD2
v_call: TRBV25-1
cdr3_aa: ASSGTSGIADTQY

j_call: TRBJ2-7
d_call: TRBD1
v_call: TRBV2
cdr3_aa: ASSEQQGLYEQY

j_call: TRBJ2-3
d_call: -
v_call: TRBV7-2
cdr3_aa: ASSLGPAPRGDTQY

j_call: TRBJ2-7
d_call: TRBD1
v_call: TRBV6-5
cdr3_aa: ASSWGQGSYEQY

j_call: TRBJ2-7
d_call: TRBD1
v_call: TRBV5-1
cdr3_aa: ASSLEWDRIYEQY

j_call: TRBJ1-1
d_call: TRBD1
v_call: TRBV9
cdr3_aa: ASSGRDRGLSEAF

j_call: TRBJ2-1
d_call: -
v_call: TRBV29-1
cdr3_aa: SVPGANDEQF

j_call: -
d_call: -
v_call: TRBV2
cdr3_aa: ASTLQGNEQY

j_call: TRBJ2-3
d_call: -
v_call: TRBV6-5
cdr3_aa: ASSSDMDGFDTQY

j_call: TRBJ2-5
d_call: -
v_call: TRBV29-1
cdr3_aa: SVLGLSRQETQY

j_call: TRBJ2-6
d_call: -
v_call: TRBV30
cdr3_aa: ASSYTGTGANVLT

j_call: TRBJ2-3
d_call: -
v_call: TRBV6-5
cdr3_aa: ASSFTAGVTDTQY

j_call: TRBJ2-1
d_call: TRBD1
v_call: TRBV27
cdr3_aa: ASSSMVVVSRDRGSNEQF

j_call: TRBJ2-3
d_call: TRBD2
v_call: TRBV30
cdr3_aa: AWSVGGGRDTQY

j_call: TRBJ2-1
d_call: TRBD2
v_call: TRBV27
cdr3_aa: ASSSNLIPGLADSYNEQF

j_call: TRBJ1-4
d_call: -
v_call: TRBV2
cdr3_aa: ASSEGARNEKLF

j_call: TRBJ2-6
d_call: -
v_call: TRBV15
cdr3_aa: ATSRVGSGANVLT

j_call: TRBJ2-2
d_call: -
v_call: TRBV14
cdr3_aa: ASSQVRTGELF

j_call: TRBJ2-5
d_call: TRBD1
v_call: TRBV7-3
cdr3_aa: ASSLTGQGETQY

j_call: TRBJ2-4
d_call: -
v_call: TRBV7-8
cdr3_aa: ASSFGGPLAKNIQY

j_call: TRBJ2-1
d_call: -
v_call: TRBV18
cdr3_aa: ASSPSLLYNEQF

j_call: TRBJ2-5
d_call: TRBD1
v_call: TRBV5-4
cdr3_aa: ASSKTGGLETQY

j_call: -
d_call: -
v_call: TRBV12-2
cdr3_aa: ASRLITSSRMGAKTYEQY

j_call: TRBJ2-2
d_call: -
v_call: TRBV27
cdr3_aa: ASSLTSGELF

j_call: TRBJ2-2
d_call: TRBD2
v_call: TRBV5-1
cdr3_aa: ASSGLAGNTGELF

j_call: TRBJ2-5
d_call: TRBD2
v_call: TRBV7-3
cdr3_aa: ASSFLAGAIETQY

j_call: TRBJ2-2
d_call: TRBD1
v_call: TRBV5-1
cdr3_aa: ASSIDTGVDTGELF

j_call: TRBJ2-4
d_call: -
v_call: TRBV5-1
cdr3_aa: ASSVVSGLAKNIQY

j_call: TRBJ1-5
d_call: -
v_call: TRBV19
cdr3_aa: ASTHRGGNQPQH

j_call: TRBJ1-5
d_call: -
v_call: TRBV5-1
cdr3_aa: ASSLGGGGAGNQPQH

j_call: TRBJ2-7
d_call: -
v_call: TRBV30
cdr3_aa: AWSVQYEQY

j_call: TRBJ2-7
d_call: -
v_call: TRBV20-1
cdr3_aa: SAGGPDEQY

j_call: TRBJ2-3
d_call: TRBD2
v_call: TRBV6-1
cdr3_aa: ASSELAETDTQY

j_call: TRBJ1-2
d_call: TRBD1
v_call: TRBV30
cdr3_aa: ACGQGATYYGYT

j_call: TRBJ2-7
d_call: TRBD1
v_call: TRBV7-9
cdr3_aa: ASSWDSSYEQY

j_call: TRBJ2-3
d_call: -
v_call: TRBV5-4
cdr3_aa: ASSSQGTDTQY

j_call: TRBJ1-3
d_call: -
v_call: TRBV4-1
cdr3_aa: ASSQGRRMEDTIY

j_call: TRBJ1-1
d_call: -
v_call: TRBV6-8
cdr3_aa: ASSYSGGEDTEAS

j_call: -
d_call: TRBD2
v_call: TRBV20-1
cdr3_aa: SAEAGVEQY

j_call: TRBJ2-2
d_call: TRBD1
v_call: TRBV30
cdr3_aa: AWDFGTGAGELF

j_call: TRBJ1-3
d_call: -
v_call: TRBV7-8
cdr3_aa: ASSIDRSNTIY

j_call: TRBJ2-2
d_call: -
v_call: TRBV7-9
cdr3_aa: ASSLPKGLAAGELF

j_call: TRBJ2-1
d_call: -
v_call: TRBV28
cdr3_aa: ASSLGLSEQF

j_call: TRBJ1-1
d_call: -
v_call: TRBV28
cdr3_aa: ASSPRPRRTEAF

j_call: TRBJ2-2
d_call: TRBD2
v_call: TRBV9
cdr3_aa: ASSVSGGANTGELF

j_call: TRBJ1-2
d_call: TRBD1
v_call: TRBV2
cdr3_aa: ASSEEIGTGYGYT

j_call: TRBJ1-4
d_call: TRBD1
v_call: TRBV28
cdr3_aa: ASSDGQAFNEKLF